This TCR beta chain was sequenced during a study of cytomegalovirus exposure and HLA in healthy donors. Use of 60 Vbeta and 13 Jbeta primers characterized the PCR. TCRdb's table, derived via immunoSEQ multiplex PCR, lists solely in-frame clones and lacks some. The data hold 150,000 to 200,000 clones, with roughly four fifths observed a single time. This CDR3 region has 13 residues. V lost 3 bases to trimming and J lost 1 base, with 7 bases between them. Germline values: CDR1 SGHRS, CDR2 YFSETQ. This TCR came from a man between 18 and 29 years old in good health and CMV-seronegative. Input material: PBMCs. The chain employs TRBV5-1 and TRBJ1-1; D gene uncertain. As DNA, the CDR3 is TGCGCCAGCAGCTCCGCAGGGAACACTGAAGCTTTCTTT. This gives the protein CASSSAGNTEAFF.